This TCR beta chain derives from a study of blood T cell repertoires in COVID-19. Study-wide background: The United States, Italy and Spain provided the acute and convalescent COVID-19 samples. Sources were T cells, B-cell-depleted T cells, or PBMCs; the material itself was cDNA or gDNA.

Repertoires were generated with immunoSEQ multiplex PCR, while TCRdb's copy carries only in-frame clones and drops some. The sample has approximately 270,000 clones; 80% to 90% are singletons. The CDR3 is 16 amino acids. V lost 3 bases, J lost 0 bases, and 4 bases stayed unmatched. Germline loops: CDR1 SGHDN, CDR2 FVKESK. Donors in Cohort 3 counted as recovered after two negative PCRs, clearance, or symptom resolution. The sequencing sample was made of PBMCs or T cells enriched from blood (not recorded which). The origin of this receptor is a woman in her fifties or sixties who had recovered from COVID-19. The J gene is TRBJ2-1, the V gene TRBV14, with 8 positions matching TRBD1. CDR3 sequence (DNA): TGTGCCAGCAGCCAGAGGACAGGGCCCTCCTACAATGAGCAGTTCTTC. Protein product: CASSQRTGPSYNEQFF.